A selection of T cell receptor beta chains follows, all from one sample in a study of early T cells in non-severe SARS-CoV-2 infection. TCRdb passed the 5' RACE reads through MiXCR, listing each CDR3 protein once. The data contain 25,000 to 35,000 distinct CDR3 sequences, around 5% of them seen just once; the ten biggest clones take up 2.5% to 3%. Sequencing used whole blood. The receptors stem from an adult who was a healthcare worker with PCR-confirmed SARS-CoV-2 infection or an uninfected control (not recorded which). The CDR3 runs from the conserved cysteine through the conserved F or W. A D gene is named only where the DNA matches it firmly. Size is stated for part of the rows, as once, few or many counts, or as a class when the clone is expanded.

clone size	CDR3 length	D gene	V gene	J gene	CDR3 protein	CDR3 DNA
many	16	TRBD1	TRBV30	TRBJ2-7	CAWSQSFKTGNGGQYF	TGTGCCTGGAGCCAATCCTTCAAGACAGGGAATGGGGGGCAGTACTTC
many	12	.	TRBV30	TRBJ2-3	CAWEMGTLRQYF	TGTGCCTGGGAAATGGGGACCCTCAGGCAGTATTTT
many	15	TRBD1	TRBV19	TRBJ2-5	CASSRDRDDQETQYF	TGTGCCAGTAGTAGGGACAGGGATGACCAAGAGACCCAGTACTTC
many	12	.	TRBV6-1	TRBJ2-1	CASSVLAIEQFF	TGTGCCAGCAGTGTACTAGCCATTGAGCAGTTCTTC
many	13	.	TRBV28	TRBJ1-2	CASRMGTGSGYTF	TGTGCCAGCAGGATGGGCACAGGGAGCGGCTACACCTTC
few	15	TRBD2	TRBV11-2	TRBJ2-1	CASSSWTSGYNEQFF	TGTGCCAGCAGCTCCTGGACTAGCGGTTACAATGAGCAGTTCTTC
many	16	.	TRBV30	TRBJ2-1	CAWSTPRGFIYNEQFF	TGTGCCTGGAGTACCCCCCGGGGATTTATCTACAATGAGCAGTTCTTC
many	15	.	TRBV7-3	TRBJ2-4	CASSLAAMGRNIQYF	TGTGCCAGCAGCTTAGCCGCGATGGGTCGGAACATTCAGTACTTC
few	15	TRBD1	TRBV5-1	TRBJ1-1	CASSLTGGFSTEAFF	TGCGCCAGCAGCTTGACAGGGGGCTTTAGCACTGAAGCTTTCTTT
.	12	.	TRBV15	TRBJ2-7	CATGSTIYEQYF	TGTGCCACCGGGAGCACCATCTACGAGCAGTACTTC
many	14	TRBD2	TRBV20-1	TRBJ2-5	CSARSLAGRETQYF	TGCAGTGCTAGGTCCCTAGCGGGAAGAGAGACCCAGTACTTC
few	14	.	TRBV7-9	TRBJ2-7	CASSLTGRSYEQYF	TGTGCCAGCAGCTTAACGGGACGGTCCTACGAGCAGTACTTC